These 4 T cell receptor beta chains came from one sample sequenced in a study of Graves' ophthalmopathy and Graves' hyperthyroidism (dated by TCRdb to the late 2010s). TCRdb records Illumina HiSeq 2000 as the sequencer. TCR beta CDR3 regions were amplified from RNA transcripts for repertoire sequencing. HTBI primers and the Qiagen OneStep RT-PCR kit were used in a first-round RT-PCR, which was followed by a second-round multiplex PCR, size selection and purification. TCRdb cleaned the public reads at Q25 with fastp, built clones with MiXCR and kept in-frame beta chains. For every CDR3 protein sequence, its rows merge into one entry that carries the most common genes and DNA. For this sample the table gives about 600,000 distinct CDR3 sequences, of which just under 40% were detected only once. Of the sample, about 4% falls within the top ten clones. The sequenced sample consisted of peripheral blood or thyroid tissue (not recorded which). These TCRs come from an adult man with Graves' hyperthyroidism.

This clonotype has at least ten counts. This chain uses TRBV27 with TRBJ2-6, with D possibly TRBD2 on 8 matching bases. This CDR3 spans 15 amino acids. The germline V gene encodes CDR1 MNHEY and CDR2 SMNVEV (reference sequence). The ends were cut back, 5 bases at V and 4 bases at J, with 12 bases in the middle. CDR3 residues: CASSREGAGANVLTF. CDR3 nucleotides: TGTGCCAGCAGTCGGGAGGGGGCCGGGGCCAACGTCCTGACTTTC.

The chain employs TRBV12-3 or TRBV12-4 and TRBJ2-7; 13 nucleotides match TRBD2. The J call is in doubt because the DNA end fits TRBJ2-1 better. The CDR3 covers 14 residues. CDR3: CASSRLAGGHEQFF. In DNA form, the CDR3 reads TGTGCCAGCAGTAGACTAGCGGGAGGTCATGAGCAGTTCTTC.

The table lists this clonotype with many counts. The genes are TRBV12-3 or TRBV12-4 and TRBJ2-2; no firm D call. V lost 6 bases and J 1 base, leaving 9 bases between the germline ends. The CDR3 is 14 residues long. DNA of the CDR3: TGTGCCAGCAGCTTAATCGGGAACACCGGGGAGCTGTTTTTT. Protein product: CASSLIGNTGELFF.

This clonotype was picked up one time. The chain couples TRBV15 to TRBJ1-2, with 10 bases lining up with TRBD1. V shed 5 bases, J shed 13 bases, and the junction held 4 bases outside the gene matches. The germline gives CDR1 LNHNV, CDR2 YYDKDF (reference sequence). The CDR3 has 11 residues. The CDR3: CATSEGQGLTF. Written as DNA, the CDR3 is TGTGCCACCAGCGAGGGACAGGGGCTCACCTTC. The whole variable domain, remainder taken from reference TRBV15 and TRBJ1-2, is DAMVIQNPRYQVTQFGKPVTLSCSQTLNHNVMYWYQQKSSQAPKLLFHYYDKDFNNEADTPDNFQSRRPNTSFCFLDIRSPGLGDTAMYLCATSEGQGLTFGSGTRLTVV.